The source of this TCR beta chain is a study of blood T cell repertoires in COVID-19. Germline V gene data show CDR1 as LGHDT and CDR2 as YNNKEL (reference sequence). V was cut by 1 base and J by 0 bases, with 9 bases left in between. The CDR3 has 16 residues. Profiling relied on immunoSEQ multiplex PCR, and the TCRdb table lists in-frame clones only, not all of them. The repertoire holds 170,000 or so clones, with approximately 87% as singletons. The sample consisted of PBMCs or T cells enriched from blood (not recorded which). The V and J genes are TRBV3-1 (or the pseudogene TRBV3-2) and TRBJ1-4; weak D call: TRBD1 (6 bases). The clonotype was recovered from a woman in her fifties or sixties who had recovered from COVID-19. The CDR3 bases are TGTGCCAGCAGCCAAGGAGGACAGACAACTAATGAAAAACTGTTTTTT. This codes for CASSQGGQTTNEKLFF.